The present T cell receptor beta chain was sequenced within a study of PD-1 blockade in classical Hodgkin lymphoma. This table comes from immunoSEQ multiplex PCR, and its TCRdb copy is limited to in-frame clones, with some not included. This repertoire shows about 15,000 clones, roughly two thirds found once; its top ten account for approximately 11%. In every patient, relapse followed autologous stem cell transplantation, while exposure to brentuximab vedotin differed. Sample: peripheral blood mononuclear cells (PBMCs), taken at baseline. The TCR sequence derives from a human donor with classical Hodgkin lymphoma.

The CDR3 DNA is TGCGCCAGCAGTGTGGTCACGAACACTGAAGCTTTCTTT. It codes for CASSVVTNTEAFF. The chain has TRBV10-2 and TRBJ1-1, with D unclear. Germline assignment: CDR1 WSHSY and CDR2 SAAADI. V was pared by 4 bases and J by 1 base, with 7 bases between. This CDR3 region has 13 residues.